This entry features one TCR beta chain sequence. CDR3 length equals 15 residues. V was shortened by 2 bases and J by 0 bases, with 7 bases between the two germline ends. Germline CDR1 SNHLY, CDR2 FYNNEI. The data are from a study of blood T cell repertoires in COVID-19. About the study: The United States, Italy and Spain provided the acute and convalescent COVID-19 samples. T cells, B-cell-depleted T cells, or PBMCs supplied cDNA or gDNA.

In the original processing: Researchers report that nucleated cell counts were estimated from reference gene primer amplification. Repertoires were generated with immunoSEQ multiplex PCR, while TCRdb's copy carries only in-frame clones and drops some. V, J and clone size were drawn from that table, and D and trimming were deduced from the DNA. The table lists 150,000 to 200,000 clones, 80% to 90% of them singletons. Sequencing was carried out using peripheral blood. The clonotype was recovered from a woman of 80 years or more with acute or convalescent COVID-19. The chain uses TRBV2 and TRBJ2-2, with D hard to call. CDR3 in amino acids: CASSEQTPNTGELFF. The CDR3 coding sequence is TGTGCCAGCAGTGAACAGACACCGAACACCGGGGAGCTGTTTTTT.